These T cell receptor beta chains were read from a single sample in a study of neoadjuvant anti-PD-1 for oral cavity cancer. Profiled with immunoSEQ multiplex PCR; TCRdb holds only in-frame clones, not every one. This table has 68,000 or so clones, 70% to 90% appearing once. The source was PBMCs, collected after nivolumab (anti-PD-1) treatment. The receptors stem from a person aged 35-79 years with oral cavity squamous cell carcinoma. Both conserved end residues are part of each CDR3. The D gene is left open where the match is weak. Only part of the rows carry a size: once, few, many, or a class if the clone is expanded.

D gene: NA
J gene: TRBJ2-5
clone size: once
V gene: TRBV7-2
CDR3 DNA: TGTGCCAGCAGCGAAGGGGCAGGACCCAAAGAGACCCAGTACTTC
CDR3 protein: CASSEGAGPKETQYF

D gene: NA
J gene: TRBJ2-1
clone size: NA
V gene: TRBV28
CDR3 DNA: TGTGCCAGCAGTTTGTCCCGGGAGCAGTTCTTC
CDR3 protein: CASSLSREQFF

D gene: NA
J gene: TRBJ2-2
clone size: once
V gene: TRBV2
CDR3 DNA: TGTGCCAGCAGTGCACAGGGAAGGTGGCCATCGAACACCGGGGAGCTGTTTTTT
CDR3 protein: CASSAQGRWPSNTGELFF

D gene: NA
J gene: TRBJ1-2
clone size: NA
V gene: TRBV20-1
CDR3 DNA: TGCAGTGCCACGCAAGAGGGCTACACCTTC
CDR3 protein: CSATQEGYTF

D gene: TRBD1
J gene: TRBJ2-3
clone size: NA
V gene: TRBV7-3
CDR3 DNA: TGTGCCAGCAGTCCCAGACAGGGGGATACGCAGTATTTT
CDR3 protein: CASSPRQGDTQYF

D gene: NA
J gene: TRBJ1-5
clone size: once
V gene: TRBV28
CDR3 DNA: TGTGCCAGCAGTTTACTCCCTACAGGGTCGGGGTATAGCAATCAGCCCCAGCATTTT
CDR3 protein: CASSLLPTGSGYSNQPQHF

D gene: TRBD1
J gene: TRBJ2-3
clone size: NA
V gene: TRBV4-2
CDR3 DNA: TGTGCCAGCAGCCGACAGGACAGGGGGCAGTATTTT
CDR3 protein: CASSRQDRGQYF

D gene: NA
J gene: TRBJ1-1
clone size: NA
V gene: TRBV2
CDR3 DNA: TGTGCCTCTCGAGTCGGACGATCCACTGAAGCTTTCTTT
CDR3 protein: CASRVGRSTEAFF

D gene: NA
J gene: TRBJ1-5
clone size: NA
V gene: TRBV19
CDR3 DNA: TGTGCCAGTATCCCCAGAGGATCGAGCAATCAGCCCCAGCATTTT
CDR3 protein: CASIPRGSSNQPQHF

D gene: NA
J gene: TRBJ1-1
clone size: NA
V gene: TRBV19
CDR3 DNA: TGTGCCAGTAGTCAGGGCCCGAACACTGAAGCTTTCTTT
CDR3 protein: CASSQGPNTEAFF

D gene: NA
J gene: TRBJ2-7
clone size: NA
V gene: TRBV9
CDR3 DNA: TGTGCCAGCAGCGTAGGGTCGAACACCTACGAGCAGTACTTC
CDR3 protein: CASSVGSNTYEQYF

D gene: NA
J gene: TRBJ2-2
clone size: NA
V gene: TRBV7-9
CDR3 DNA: TGTGCCAGCAGTCCCAACCCCGGGCAGGGGCCCGCGAACACCGGGGAGCTGTTTTTT
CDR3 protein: CASSPNPGQGPANTGELFF

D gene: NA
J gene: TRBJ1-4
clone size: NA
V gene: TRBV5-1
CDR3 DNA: TGCGCCAGCAGCTTGGATACCCTGGGTAGAGAAAAACTGTTTTTT
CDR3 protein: CASSLDTLGREKLFF

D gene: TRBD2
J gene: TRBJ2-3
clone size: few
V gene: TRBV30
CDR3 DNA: TGTGCCTGGCTAGCGGGTAACACAGATACGCAGTATTTT
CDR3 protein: CAWLAGNTDTQYF

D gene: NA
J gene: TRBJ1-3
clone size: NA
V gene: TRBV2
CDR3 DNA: TGTGCCAGCAGTCCCATACTTACCTCTGGAAACACCATATATTTT
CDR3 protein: CASSPILTSGNTIYF

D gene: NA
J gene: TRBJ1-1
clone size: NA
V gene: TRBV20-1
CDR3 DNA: TGCAGTGCTAGACCGCGGTCCGAAGCTTTCTTT
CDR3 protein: CSARPRSEAFF

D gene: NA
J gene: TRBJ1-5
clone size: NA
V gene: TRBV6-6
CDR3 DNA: TGTGCCAGCAGTTACGGGGGACAGCCCCAGCATTTT
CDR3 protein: CASSYGGQPQHF

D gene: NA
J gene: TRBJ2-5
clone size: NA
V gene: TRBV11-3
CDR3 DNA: TGTGCCAGCAGCTTAACCGGGGAGAAGGAGTACTTC
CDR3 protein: CASSLTGEKEYF

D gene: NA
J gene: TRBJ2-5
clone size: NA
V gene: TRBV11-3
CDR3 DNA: TGTGCCAGCAGCTTAGAAGGAGACACAGGGCCTCGTAAAATAGTAAAGACCCAGTACTTC
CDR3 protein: CASSLEGDTGPRKIVKTQYF

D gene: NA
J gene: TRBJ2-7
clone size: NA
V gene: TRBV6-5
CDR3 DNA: TGTGCCAGCAGTGCTTACACAGGGCTCGAGCAGTACTTC
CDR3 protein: CASSAYTGLEQYF

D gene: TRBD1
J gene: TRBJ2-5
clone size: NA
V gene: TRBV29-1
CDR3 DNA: TGCAGCGTTGAAAGGTTAGGGGGCCTGCAAGAGACCCAGTACTTC
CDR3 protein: CSVERLGGLQETQYF

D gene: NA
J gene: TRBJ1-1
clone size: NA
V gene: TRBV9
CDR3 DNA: TGTGCCAGCAGCGGCCCGGACAGAGGGGGGAACACTGAAGCTTTCTTT
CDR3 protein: CASSGPDRGGNTEAFF

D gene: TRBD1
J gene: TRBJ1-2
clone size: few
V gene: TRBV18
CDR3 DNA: TGTGCCAGCTCACGAGACAGGGGGCAGGGCTACACCTTC
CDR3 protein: CASSRDRGQGYTF

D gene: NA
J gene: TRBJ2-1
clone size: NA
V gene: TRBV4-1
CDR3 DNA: TGCGCCAGCAGCCAAGGCGACGGCAGCTACAATGAGCAGTTCTTC
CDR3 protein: CASSQGDGSYNEQFF

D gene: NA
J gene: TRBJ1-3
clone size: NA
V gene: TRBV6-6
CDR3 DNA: TGTGCCAGCAGTTACTCGGGCAGCCCTGGAAACACCATATATTTT
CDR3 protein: CASSYSGSPGNTIYF

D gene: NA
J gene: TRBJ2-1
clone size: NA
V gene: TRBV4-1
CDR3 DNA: TGCGCCAGCAGCCAAGAGGCGCGAGTAGCGAGCTACAATGAGCAGTTCTTC
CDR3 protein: CASSQEARVASYNEQFF

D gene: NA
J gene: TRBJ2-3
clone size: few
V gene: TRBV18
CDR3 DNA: TGTGCCAGCTCACCAAATTCACGGGATACGCAGTATTTT
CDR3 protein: CASSPNSRDTQYF

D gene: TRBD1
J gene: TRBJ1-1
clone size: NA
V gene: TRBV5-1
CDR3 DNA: TGCGCCAGCAGCTTGTTCCAGGGGGGGTCGGCTGAAGCTTTCTTT
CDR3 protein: CASSLFQGGSAEAFF

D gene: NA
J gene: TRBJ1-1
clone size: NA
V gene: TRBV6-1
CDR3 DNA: TGTGCCAGCAGTGAAATAGGGGCTGAAGCTTTCTTT
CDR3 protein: CASSEIGAEAFF

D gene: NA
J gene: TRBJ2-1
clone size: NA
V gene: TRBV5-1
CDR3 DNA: TGCGCCAGCAGCTTGGTGTCCGGGACCGAGGGCAATGAGCAGTTCTTC
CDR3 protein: CASSLVSGTEGNEQFF

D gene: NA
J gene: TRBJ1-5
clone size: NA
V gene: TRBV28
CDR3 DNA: TGTGCCAGCAGTTTAAGGGCCGGATTCAATCAGCCCCAGCATTTT
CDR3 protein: CASSLRAGFNQPQHF

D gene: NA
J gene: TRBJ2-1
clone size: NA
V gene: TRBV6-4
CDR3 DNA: TGTGCCAGCAGTGACTCGGACAACAATGAGCAGTTCTTC
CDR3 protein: CASSDSDNNEQFF

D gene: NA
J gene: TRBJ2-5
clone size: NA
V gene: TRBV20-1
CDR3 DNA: TGCAGTGCTAGAGACAACGTTGACCAGTACTTC
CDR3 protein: CSARDNVDQYF

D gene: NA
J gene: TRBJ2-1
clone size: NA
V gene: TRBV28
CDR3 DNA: TGTGCCAGCAGCCCTGCCGGGGGCGGGAAGGGGAATGAGCAGTTCTTC
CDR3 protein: CASSPAGGGKGNEQFF

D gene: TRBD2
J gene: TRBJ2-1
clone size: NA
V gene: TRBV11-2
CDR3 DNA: TGTGCCAGCAGCCAGCTTACGGGGGGGAAATTCTTC
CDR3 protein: CASSQLTGGKFF

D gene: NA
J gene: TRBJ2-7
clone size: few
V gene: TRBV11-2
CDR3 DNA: TGTGCCAGCAGCCCTCTGGGGGACTACGAGCAGTACTTC
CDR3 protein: CASSPLGDYEQYF

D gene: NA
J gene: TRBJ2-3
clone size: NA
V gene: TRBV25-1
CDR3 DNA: TGTGCCAGCCAAGGGGTTGATACGCAGTATTTT
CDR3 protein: CASQGVDTQYF

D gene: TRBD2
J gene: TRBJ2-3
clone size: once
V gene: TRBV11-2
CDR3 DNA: TGTGCCAGCAGCTTAGGGCCGGGGGGAGGCACAGATACGCAGTATTTT
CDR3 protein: CASSLGPGGGTDTQYF

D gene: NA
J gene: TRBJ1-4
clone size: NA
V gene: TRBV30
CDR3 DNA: TGTGCCTGGACCCTACAGCGCGGAAAACTGTTTTTT
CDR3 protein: CAWTLQRGKLFF

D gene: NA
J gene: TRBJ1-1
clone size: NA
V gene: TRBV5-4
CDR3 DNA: TGTGCCAGCAGCACCGGACAGATGAACACTGAAGCTTTCTTT
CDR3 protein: CASSTGQMNTEAFF

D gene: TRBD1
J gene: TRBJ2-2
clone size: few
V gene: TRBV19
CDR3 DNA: TGTGCCACCCAGGGACAGGGTGGTGTCGGGGAGCTGTTTTTT
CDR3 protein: CATQGQGGVGELFF

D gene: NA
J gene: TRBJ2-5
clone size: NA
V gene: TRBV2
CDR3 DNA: TGTGCCAGCAGTGATAGTCTAGCGACACCCGACGAGACCCAGTACTTC
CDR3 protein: CASSDSLATPDETQYF

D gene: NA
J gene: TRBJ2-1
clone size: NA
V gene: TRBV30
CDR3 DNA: TGTGCCTGGACCTCGTCGACGAATTTTTACAGTGAGCAGTTCTTC
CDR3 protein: CAWTSSTNFYSEQFF

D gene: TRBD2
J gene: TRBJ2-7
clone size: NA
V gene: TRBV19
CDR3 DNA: TGTGCCAGTAGTATAGATCGGAGCGGGAAGACCTACGAGCAGTACTTC
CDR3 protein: CASSIDRSGKTYEQYF

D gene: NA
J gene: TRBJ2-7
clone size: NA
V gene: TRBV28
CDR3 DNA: TGTGCCAGCACAACCTCCTACGAGCAGTACTTC
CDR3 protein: CASTTSYEQYF

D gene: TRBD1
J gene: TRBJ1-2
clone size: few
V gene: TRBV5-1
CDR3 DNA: TGCGCCAGCAGCGCACAACCCGGACAGGTGCTGGGCTACACCTTC
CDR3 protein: CASSAQPGQVLGYTF

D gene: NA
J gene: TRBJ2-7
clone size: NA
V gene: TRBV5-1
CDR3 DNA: TGCGCCAGCAGCCCCGGGGCAGGGGAGATGTACGAGCAGTACTTC
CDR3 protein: CASSPGAGEMYEQYF

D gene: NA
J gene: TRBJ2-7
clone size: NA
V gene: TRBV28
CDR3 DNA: TGTGCCAGCAGTTCCCAGGTTGACGAGCAGTACTTC
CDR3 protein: CASSSQVDEQYF

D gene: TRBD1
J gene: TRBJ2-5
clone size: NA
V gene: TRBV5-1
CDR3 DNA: TGCGCCAGCAGCACCTCCGGGACAGCCCAAGAGACCCAGTACTTC
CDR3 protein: CASSTSGTAQETQYF

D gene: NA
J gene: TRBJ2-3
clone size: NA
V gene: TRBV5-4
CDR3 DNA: TGTGCCAGCAGCTCGTTCGGAATCACAGATACGCAGTATTTT
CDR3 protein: CASSSFGITDTQYF

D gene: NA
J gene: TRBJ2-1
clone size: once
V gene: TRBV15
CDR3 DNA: TGTGCCACCAGCAGAGGACAGGGGAGGGAGAATGAGCAGTTCTTC
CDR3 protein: CATSRGQGRENEQFF

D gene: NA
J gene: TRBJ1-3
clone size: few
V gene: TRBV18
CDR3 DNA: TGTGCCAGCTCCTCACGGTCTCCTCCCGGGACAAGCGGAAACACCATATATTTT
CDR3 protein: CASSSRSPPGTSGNTIYF

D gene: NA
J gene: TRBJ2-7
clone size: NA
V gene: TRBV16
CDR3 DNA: TGTGCCAGCAGCCAATTTATTCCGGAAAGCTCCTACGAGCAGTACTTC
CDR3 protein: CASSQFIPESSYEQYF